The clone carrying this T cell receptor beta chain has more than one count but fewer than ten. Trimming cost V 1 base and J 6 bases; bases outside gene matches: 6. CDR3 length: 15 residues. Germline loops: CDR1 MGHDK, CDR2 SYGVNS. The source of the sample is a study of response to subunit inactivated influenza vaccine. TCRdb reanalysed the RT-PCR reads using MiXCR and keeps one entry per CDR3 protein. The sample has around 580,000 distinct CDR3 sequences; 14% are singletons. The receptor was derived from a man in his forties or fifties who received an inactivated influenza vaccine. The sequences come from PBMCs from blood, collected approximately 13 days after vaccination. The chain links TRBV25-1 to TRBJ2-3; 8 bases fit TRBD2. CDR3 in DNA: TGTGCCAGCAGTGAATTAGCGGGGAGGGAGGATACGCAGTATTTT. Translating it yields CASSELAGREDTQYF.